This TCR beta chain comes out of a study of T cell responses to AZD1222 COVID-19 vaccine. Study results and caveats: Unmutated variant regions reportedly attract nearly half of all spike-specific TCRs. Donors skewed white British and female; clonal diversity was possibly underestimated. Without day 14 samples, only post-peak T cell repertoires were studied.

Generated by immunoSEQ multiplex PCR, the TCRdb table keeps only in-frame clones and is missing some. The sample records 99,000 or so clones, more than 75% being singletons. The CDR3 length is 12 residues. Germline lookup yields CDR1 LNHNV and CDR2 YYDKDF (reference sequence). The ends were cut back, 0 bases at V and 5 bases at J, with 2 bases in the middle. To note about this clone: Its antigen remains unidentified.

The sequences come from peripheral blood, collected on day 0 of AZD1222 vaccination. This chain uses TRBV15 with TRBJ2-1; unclear D gene. The TCR sequence derives from an adult in good health. DNA for the CDR3: TGTGCCACCAGCAGAGATGACAATGAGCAGTTCTTC. Its protein product is CATSRDDNEQFF.